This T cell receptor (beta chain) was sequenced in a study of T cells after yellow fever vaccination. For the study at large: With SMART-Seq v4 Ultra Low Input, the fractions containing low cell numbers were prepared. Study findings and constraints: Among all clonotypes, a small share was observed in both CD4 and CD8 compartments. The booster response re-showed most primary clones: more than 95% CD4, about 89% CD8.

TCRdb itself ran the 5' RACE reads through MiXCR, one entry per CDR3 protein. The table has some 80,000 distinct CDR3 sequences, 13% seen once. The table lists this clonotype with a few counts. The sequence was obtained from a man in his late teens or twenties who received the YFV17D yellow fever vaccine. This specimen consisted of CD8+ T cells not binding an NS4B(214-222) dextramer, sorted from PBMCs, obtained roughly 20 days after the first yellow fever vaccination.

The CDR3 loop reads CASSLQSRSGTF. CDR3 sequence (DNA): TGTGCCAGCAGCTTGCAATCCCGGAGTGGAACTTTC. The rearrangement links TRBV5-6 to TRBJ2-6, with D uncertain. Trimming shortened V by 1 base and J by 19 bases, and 15 bases separated the two germline ends. The V gene's germline CDR1 is SGHDT and CDR2 YYEEEE. The CDR3 is 12 amino acids.